These 29 T cell receptor beta chains were all obtained from the same sample, sequenced in a study of cytomegalovirus exposure and HLA in healthy donors. Amplification used 60 Vbeta primers and 13 Jbeta primers. Here immunoSEQ multiplex PCR was the method, and the copy in TCRdb shows in-frame clones only, minus some. The data show about 210,000 clones, roughly 74% seen once. Sample: PBMCs. These receptors all come from a woman aged 30 to 39 in good health and CMV-seropositive.

This chain uses TRBV30 with TRBJ2-7; 7 bases map to TRBD2. V trimming: 5 bases; J trimming: 4 bases; junction bases outside the gene matches: 5. Germline lookup yields CDR1 GTSNPN and CDR2 SVGIG (reference sequence). This CDR3 contains 12 residues. This CDR3 reads CAWGVGGYEQYF. CDR3 nucleotide sequence: TGTGCCTGGGGCGTCGGGGGGTACGAGCAGTACTTC. Drawing the rest from reference TRBV30 and TRBJ2-7, the complete variable domain is SQTIHQWPATLVQPVGSPLSLECTVEGTSNPNLYWYRQAAGRGLQLLFYSVGIGQISSEVPQNLSASRPQDRQFILSSKKLLLSDSGFYLCAWGVGGYEQYFGPGTRLTVT.

V usage is TRBV5-5 and J usage is TRBJ2-5; maybe TRBD1 (5 bases). CDR1 is SGHKS and CDR2 is YYEKEE in the germline V gene (reference sequence). The V end was cut by 8 bases, the J end by 6 bases, with 17 bases between. CDR3 length equals 13 residues. CDR3 DNA: TGTGCCAGTAACCCGACAGTTCGAAAGACCCAGTACTTC. This gives the protein CASNPTVRKTQYF.

The J gene is TRBJ1-4, the V gene TRBV4-2; possible D gene TRBD1, 6 bases. The CDR3 is 15 residues long. V was shortened by 0 bases and J by 5 bases, with 10 bases between the two germline ends. The germline gives CDR1 LGHNA, CDR2 YNFKEQ. Here the CDR3 reads CASSQEAQGNEKLFF. CDR3 sequence (DNA): TGTGCCAGCAGCCAAGAAGCACAGGGAAATGAAAAACTGTTTTTT.

This chain uses TRBV9 with TRBJ2-1; D is uncertain. Germline CDR1 and CDR2: SGDLS and YYNGEE. V was pared by 3 bases and J by 2 bases, with 15 bases between. There are 16 residues in the CDR3. CDR3 residues: CASSGPRGPPYNEQFF. The CDR3, as DNA: TGTGCCAGCAGCGGGCCCCGTGGGCCTCCCTACAATGAGCAGTTCTTC.

In this sample, this clone turned up once. The chain carries TRBV27 and TRBJ2-5; 14 bases line up with TRBD2. The J call is doubtful: the DNA matches TRBJ2-7 better. Germline-derived CDR1 and CDR2 are MNHEY and SMNVEV (reference sequence). This CDR3 comprises 14 residues. The DNA of the CDR3 is TGTGCCAGCAGTGGACTAGCGGGGGGTCACGAGCAGTACTTC. It yields the protein CASSGLAGGHEQYF.

The CDR3 DNA reads TGCGCCAGCAGTAGGGGATTAGCTGGAAACACCATATATTTT. Translating it yields CASSRGLAGNTIYF. This chain links TRBV10-1 with TRBJ1-3; tentative D call: TRBD1 (5 bases). The V end was cut by 5 bases, the J end by 2 bases, with 10 bases between. CDR1 is WNHNN and CDR2 is SYGVQD in the germline V gene (reference sequence). The CDR3 is made up of 14 amino acids.

The gene calls are TRBV28 and TRBJ1-2; D perhaps matches TRBD1 (6 bases). Germline V lookup: CDR1 MDHEN, CDR2 SYDVKM. CDR3 length: 12 residues. The V and J ends lost 6 bases and 8 bases respectively, with 13 bases between them. The CDR3 nucleotides are TGTGCCAGCAGATCAGGGGATTACGGCTACACCTTC. It yields the protein CASRSGDYGYTF.

The V call is TRBV27, the J call TRBJ1-6, with D perhaps matching TRBD1 (6 bases). There are 13 residues in the CDR3. The germline gives CDR1 MNHEY, CDR2 SMNVEV (reference sequence). Trimming took 6 bases from V and 10 from J, leaving 13 bases between them. This chain's CDR3 is CASRHRVGSPLHF. CDR3 DNA sequence: TGTGCCAGCAGACACAGGGTAGGCTCACCCCTCCACTTT.

V is TRBV19 and J is TRBJ2-2, with a tentative D call TRBD1 (6 bases). V was shortened by 2 bases and J by 1 base, with 11 bases between the two germline ends. This CDR3 region has 16 residues. Germline CDR1 LNHDA, CDR2 SQIVND (reference sequence). CDR3 DNA: TGTGCCAGTAGTATACAGGGGCAACTGAACACCGGGGAGCTGTTTTTT. It is translated as CASSIQGQLNTGELFF.

The chain links TRBV29-1 to TRBJ1-1; D uncertain. Germline lookup yields CDR1 SQVTM and CDR2 ANQGSEA. This CDR3 is built from 15 residues. V gave up 8 bases and J gave up 0 bases, with 19 bases separating them. The CDR3 DNA reads TGCAGCCCTCTGGGTGAACAGCACTTGAACACTGAAGCTTTCTTT. Translation gives CSPLGEQHLNTEAFF.

The J gene is TRBJ2-6, the V gene TRBV28; TRBD2 might be the D (5 bases). The germline gives CDR1 MDHEN, CDR2 SYDVKM. This CDR3 region has 16 residues. The germline V and J ends were trimmed by 3 bases and 0 bases, with 9 bases remaining between them. CDR3 bases: TGTGCCAGCAGTTTTGGGGAGCCCTCTGGGGCCAACGTCCTGACTTTC. This codes for CASSFGEPSGANVLTF.

This chain connects TRBV4-1 to TRBJ2-1; D uncertain. Trimming took 0 bases from V and 7 from J, leaving 16 bases between them. The CDR3 runs to 16 residues. Germline CDR1 MGHRA, CDR2 YSYEKL. CDR3 sequence (DNA): TGCGCCAGCAGCCAAGAGGTGCCTCCCATCGGTAATGAGCAGTTCTTC. Its translation is CASSQEVPPIGNEQFF.

The chain is built from TRBV6-5 and TRBJ2-3; possible D gene TRBD1, 5 bases. CDR3 length: 12 residues. Germline V gene lookup returns CDR1 MNHEY and CDR2 SVGAGI. The CDR3 sequence: CGNRPHTDTQYF. The DNA of the CDR3 is TGTGGGAACAGGCCCCACACAGATACGCAGTATTTT.

This clone was found a few times. The rearrangement uses TRBV5-4 and TRBJ1-1; a weak D match, TRBD1 (5 bases). The CDR3 length is 12 residues. V lost 4 bases to trimming and J lost 3 bases, with 7 bases between them. Looked up from germline, CDR1 is SGHNT and CDR2 is YYREEE (reference sequence). The CDR3 reads CASSRRDTEAFF. CDR3 bases: TGTGCCAGCAGCCGCAGGGACACTGAAGCTTTCTTT.

This chain connects TRBV18 to TRBJ1-4; 7 bases match TRBD1. The CDR3 covers 14 residues. Unmatched junction bases numbered 7, after V lost 5 bases and J lost 7 bases. Germline CDR1 reads KGHSH; CDR2 reads LQKENI. Here the CDR3 reads CASSANDRAEKLFF. CDR3 coding DNA: TGTGCCAGCTCAGCCAACGACAGGGCTGAAAAACTGTTTTTT.

The chain combines TRBV28 with TRBJ1-1, with 10 bases identical to TRBD1. The J segment lost 5 bases and the V segment lost 5 bases, leaving 8 bases of the junction unmatched. This CDR3 is built from 15 residues. The germline CDR1 and CDR2 sequences are MDHEN and SYDVKM. In DNA, the CDR3 is TGTGCCAGCAGTCCGCTGACAGGGGGCGAAACTGAAGCTTTCTTT. It specifies CASSPLTGGETEAFF.

V usage is TRBV7-8 and J usage is TRBJ2-7, with D perhaps matching TRBD1 (5 bases). Trimming cost V 4 bases and J 1 base, with 14 bases left between them. CDR3 length: 15 residues. Per the germline V gene, CDR1 is SGHVS and CDR2 is FQNEAQ. CDR3 in amino acids: CASSSETANSYEQYF. CDR3 nucleotide sequence: TGTGCCAGCAGCTCTGAGACAGCGAATTCCTACGAGCAGTACTTC.

The chain combines TRBV4-2 with TRBJ1-5; 7 bases line up with TRBD1. The CDR3 consists of 15 residues. The J segment lost 1 base and the V segment lost 0 bases, leaving 0 bases of the junction unmatched. Germline lookup yields CDR1 LGHNA and CDR2 YNFKEQ. The DNA for the CDR3 is TGTGCCAGCAGCCAAGAACAGGGGAGCAATCAGCCCCAGCATTTT. This codes for CASSQEQGSNQPQHF.

The chain combines TRBV4-3 with TRBJ2-7, with D perhaps TRBD2 (6 bases). Germline loops: CDR1 LGHNA, CDR2 YSLEER. V lost 0 bases and J lost 0, with 12 bases in between. This CDR3 comprises 16 residues. Written as DNA, the CDR3 is TGCGCCAGCAGCCAAGAGGCACAGGACTACTCCTACGAGCAGTACTTC. This codes for CASSQEAQDYSYEQYF.

The chain is built from TRBV5-3 and TRBJ1-3; D might be TRBD1 (6 bases). TRBV5-3 is marked as an open reading frame, function uncertain. The V and J ends lost 4 bases and 3 bases respectively, with 20 bases between them. This CDR3 region has 17 residues. CDR3 coding DNA: TGTGCCAGAAGCATAAAGCACAGGGATCGCAATGGAAACACCATATATTTT. As protein: CARSIKHRDRNGNTIYF.

The CDR3 sequence is CASSYLTTAEAFF. The DNA for the CDR3 is TGTGCCAGCAGTTACTTGACAACTGCTGAAGCTTTCTTT. The gene calls are TRBV6-6 and TRBJ1-1; D is uncertain. Germline CDR1 MNHNY, CDR2 SVGAGI (reference sequence). V lost 1 base and J 6 bases, leaving 9 bases between the germline ends. CDR3 length: 13 residues.

The chain is built from TRBV7-9 and TRBJ1-5; perhaps TRBD1 as D (5 bases). Germline CDR1 and CDR2: SEHNR and FQNEAQ (reference sequence). The CDR3 is made up of 15 amino acids. V shed 5 bases and J shed 1 base, with 12 bases lying between them. This chain's CDR3 is CASSPQGGSNQPQHF. The CDR3 DNA reads as TGTGCCAGCAGCCCCCAGGGTGGCAGCAATCAGCCCCAGCATTTT.

This chain joins TRBV6-5 and TRBJ1-1; perhaps TRBD1 as D (6 bases). Germline CDR1 and CDR2: MNHEY and SVGAGI. The V and J ends lost 0 bases and 0 bases respectively, with 8 bases between them. The CDR3 loop spans 15 amino acids. The CDR3 DNA is TGTGCCAGCAGTTACTCGGGACAAATGAACACTGAAGCTTTCTTT. Amino acid sequence: CASSYSGQMNTEAFF.

The chain has TRBV30 and TRBJ2-7; possibly TRBD1 for D (5 bases). CDR3 length equals 13 residues. Germline CDR1 reads GTSNPN; CDR2 reads SVGIG (reference sequence). The V end lost 3 bases, the J end lost 6 bases, and 15 bases lay between the germline ends. In nucleotides, the CDR3 is TGTGCCTGGAGGACGAAGGGGCTGGGCGAGCAGTACTTC. Translating gives CAWRTKGLGEQYF.

The chain has TRBV27 and TRBJ2-7; 9 bases fit TRBD1. Germline V lookup: CDR1 MNHEY, CDR2 SMNVEV (reference sequence). V dropped 1 base and J dropped 2; count of bases not matched to a gene: 12. CDR3 length: 18 residues. CDR3 DNA sequence: TGTGCCAGCAGTTTATTCGGACAGGGGATGCCTATGACCTACGAGCAGTACTTC. Its translation: CASSLFGQGMPMTYEQYF.

Notes on this clone: One end of the junction is discordant with germline, which a read error may explain. The gene calls are TRBV7-7 and TRBJ2-1; TRBD1 aligns across 7 bases. CDR3 length: 13 amino acids. Germline assignment: CDR1 SSHAT and CDR2 FNYEAQ (reference sequence). CDR3 nucleotide sequence: TGTGCTAGCAGCCTGGGACAGAGCAATGAGCAGTTCTTC. This translates into CASSLGQSNEQFF.

The gene calls are TRBV28 and TRBJ2-2, with a weak D call TRBD2 (6 bases). Germline CDR1 is MDHEN and CDR2 is SYDVKM. With 6 bases removed from V and 5 bases from J, the gap between germline ends came to 19 bases. The CDR3 is made up of 16 amino acids. CDR3 sequence reads: CASREGGALKTGELFF. CDR3 bases: TGTGCCAGCAGGGAGGGCGGCGCTCTTAAAACCGGGGAGCTGTTTTTT.

This chain links TRBV28 with TRBJ2-7, with TRBD1 matching over 8 bases. V shed 2 bases, J shed 0 bases, and the junction held 3 bases outside the gene matches. The CDR3 sequence is 15 residues long. Germline V gene lookup returns CDR1 MDHEN and CDR2 SYDVKM. This CDR3 is CASSLPQGASYEQYF. CDR3 in DNA: TGTGCCAGCAGTTTACCGCAGGGGGCCTCCTACGAGCAGTACTTC. Supplemented by reference TRBV28 and TRBJ2-7, the full variable domain reads DVKVTQSSRYLVKRTGEKVFLECVQDMDHENMFWYRQDPGLGLRLIYFSYDVKMKEKGDIPEGYSVSREKKERFSLILESASTNQTSMYLCASSLPQGASYEQYFGPGTRLTVT.

The chain has TRBV28 and TRBJ1-2; 10 nucleotides match TRBD1. Germline trimming cut 6 bases from V and 9 bases from J; bases unmatched to any gene: 7. The length of the CDR3 is 13 residues. Germline V gene data show CDR1 as MDHEN and CDR2 as SYDVKM. This CDR3 reads CASSTGQGSRYTF. The CDR3 nucleotides are TGTGCCAGCAGCACGGGACAGGGGAGTCGCTACACCTTC.